This TCR beta chain came from a study of T cells expressing NK-cell markers. One entry per CDR3 protein, without DNA, is what TCRdb gives after re-calling the 5' RACE reads. The ten top clones account for about 18%, within a sample of 160,000 or so distinct CDR3 sequences. The CDR3 has 13 residues. Germline V gene lookup returns CDR1 MNHEY and CDR2 SMNVEV (reference sequence). The sequencing sample was made of blood T cells: a sorted CD56 or NKG2C T cell subset, CD4+ or CD8+ T cells, or bulk PBMC T cells (not recorded which). The clonotype was recovered from a woman between 18 and 70 years old in good health. The V and J genes are TRBV27 and TRBJ2-6. The CDR3 here is CASSPMGANVLTF.